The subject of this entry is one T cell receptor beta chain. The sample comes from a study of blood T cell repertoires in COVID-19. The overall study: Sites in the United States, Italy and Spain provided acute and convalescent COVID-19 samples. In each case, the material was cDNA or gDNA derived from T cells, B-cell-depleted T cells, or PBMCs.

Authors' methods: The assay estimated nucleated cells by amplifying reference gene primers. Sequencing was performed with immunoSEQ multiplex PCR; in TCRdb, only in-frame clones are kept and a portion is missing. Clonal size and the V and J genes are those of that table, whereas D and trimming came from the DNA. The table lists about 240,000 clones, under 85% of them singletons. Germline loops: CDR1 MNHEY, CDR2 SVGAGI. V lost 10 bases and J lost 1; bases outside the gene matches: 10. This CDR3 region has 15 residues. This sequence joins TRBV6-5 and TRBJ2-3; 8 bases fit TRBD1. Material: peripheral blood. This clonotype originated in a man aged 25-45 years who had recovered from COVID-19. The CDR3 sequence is CATHQGASGTDTQYF. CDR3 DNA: TGTGCCACCCATCAGGGGGCGTCGGGCACAGATACGCAGTATTTT.